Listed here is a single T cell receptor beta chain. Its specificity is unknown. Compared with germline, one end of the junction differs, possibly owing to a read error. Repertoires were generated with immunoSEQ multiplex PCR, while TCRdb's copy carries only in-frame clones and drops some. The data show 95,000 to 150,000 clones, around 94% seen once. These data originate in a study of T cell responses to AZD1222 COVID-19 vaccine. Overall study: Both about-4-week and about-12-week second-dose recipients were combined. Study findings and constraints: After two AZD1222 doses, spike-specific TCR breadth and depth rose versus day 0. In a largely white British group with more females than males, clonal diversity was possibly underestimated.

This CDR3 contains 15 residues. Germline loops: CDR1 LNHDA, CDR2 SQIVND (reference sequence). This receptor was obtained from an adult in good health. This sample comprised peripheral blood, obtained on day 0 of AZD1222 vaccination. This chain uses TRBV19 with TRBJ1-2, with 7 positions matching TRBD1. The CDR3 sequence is CASSMFEGAYYGYTF. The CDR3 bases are TGTGCCAGTAGTATGTTCGAGGGGGCTTACTATGGCTACACCTTT.